The T cell receptor (beta chain) described here comes from a study of early T cells in non-severe SARS-CoV-2 infection. On the study more broadly: Sequencing of unsorted whole blood was done on bulk RNA, leaving chains unpaired.

This clonotype was recorded many times. The CDR3 has 13 amino acids. Germline CDR1 is DFQATT and CDR2 is SNEGSKA (reference sequence). The J segment lost 8 bases and the V segment lost 4 bases, leaving 6 bases of the junction unmatched. One entry per CDR3 protein results from TCRdb running MiXCR on the 5' RACE reads. The data contain about 26,000 distinct CDR3 sequences, 3.5% to 5% of them seen just once; the ten biggest clones take up roughly 5.3%. The J gene is TRBJ2-1, the V gene TRBV20-1, with 9 bases matching TRBD1. The sample was whole blood. The source is an adult who was a healthcare worker with PCR-confirmed SARS-CoV-2 infection or an uninfected control (not recorded which). This chain's CDR3 is CSATGQGGYEQFF. The CDR3 bases are TGCAGTGCTACGGGACAGGGAGGTTATGAGCAGTTCTTC.